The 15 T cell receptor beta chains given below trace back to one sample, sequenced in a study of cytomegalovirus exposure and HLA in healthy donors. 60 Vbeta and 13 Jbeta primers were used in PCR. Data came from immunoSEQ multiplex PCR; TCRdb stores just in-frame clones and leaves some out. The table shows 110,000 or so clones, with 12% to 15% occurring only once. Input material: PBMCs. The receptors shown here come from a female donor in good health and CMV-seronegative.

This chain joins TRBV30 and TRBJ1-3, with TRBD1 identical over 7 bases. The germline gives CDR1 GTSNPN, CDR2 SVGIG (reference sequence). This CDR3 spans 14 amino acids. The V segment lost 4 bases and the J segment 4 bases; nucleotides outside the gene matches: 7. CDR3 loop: CAWNDRVWGNTIYF. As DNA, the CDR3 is TGTGCCTGGAACGACAGGGTTTGGGGAAACACCATATATTTT.

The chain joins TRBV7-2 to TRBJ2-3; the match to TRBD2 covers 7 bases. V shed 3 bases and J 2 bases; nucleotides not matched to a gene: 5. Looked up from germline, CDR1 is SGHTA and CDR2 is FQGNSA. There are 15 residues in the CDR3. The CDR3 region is CASSLRLAITDTQYF. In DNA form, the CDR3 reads TGTGCCAGCAGCTTGAGACTAGCTATCACAGATACGCAGTATTTT.

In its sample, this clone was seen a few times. For the CDR3, the DNA is TGTGCCAGCAGCTCCGTGGGACTTAGCAATCAGCCCCAGCATTTT. This sequence encodes CASSSVGLSNQPQHF. V usage is TRBV7-2 and J usage is TRBJ1-5; D is perhaps TRBD1 (5 bases). Per germline, CDR1 SGHTA and CDR2 FQGNSA. The CDR3 length is 15 residues. V lost 4 bases and J lost 0, with 10 bases in between.

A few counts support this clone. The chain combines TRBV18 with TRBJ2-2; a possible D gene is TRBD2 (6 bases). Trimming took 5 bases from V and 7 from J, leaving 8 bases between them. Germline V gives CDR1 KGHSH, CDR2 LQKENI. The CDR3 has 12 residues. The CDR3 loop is CASSWRDGELFF. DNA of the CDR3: TGTGCCAGCTCATGGAGGGACGGGGAGCTGTTTTTT.

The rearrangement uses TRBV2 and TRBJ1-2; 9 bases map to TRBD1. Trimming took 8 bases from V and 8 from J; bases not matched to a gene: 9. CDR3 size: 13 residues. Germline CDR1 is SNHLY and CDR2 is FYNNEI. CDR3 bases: TGTGCCAGCCTTAAAAGTACAGGGGGCGGCTACACCTTC. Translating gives CASLKSTGGGYTF. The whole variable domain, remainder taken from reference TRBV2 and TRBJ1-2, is EPEVTQTPSHQVTQMGQEVILRCVPISNHLYFYWYRQILGQKVEFLVSFYNNEISEKSEIFDDQFSVERPDGSNFTLKIRSTKLEDSAMYFCASLKSTGGGYTFGSGTRLTVV.

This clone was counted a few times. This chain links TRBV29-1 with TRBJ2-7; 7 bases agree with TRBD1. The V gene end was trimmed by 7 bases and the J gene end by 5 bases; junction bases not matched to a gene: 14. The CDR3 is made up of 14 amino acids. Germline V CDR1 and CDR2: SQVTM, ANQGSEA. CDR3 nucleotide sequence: TGCAGCGCAATAAGACAACAGGGGTGGGACGAGCAGTACTTC. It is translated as CSAIRQQGWDEQYF.

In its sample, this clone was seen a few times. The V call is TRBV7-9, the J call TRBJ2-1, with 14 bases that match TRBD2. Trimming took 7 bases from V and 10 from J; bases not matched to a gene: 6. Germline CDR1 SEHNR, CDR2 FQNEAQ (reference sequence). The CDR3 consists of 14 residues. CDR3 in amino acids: CASTRLAGGSEQFF. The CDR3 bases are TGTGCCAGCACCCGACTAGCGGGGGGGTCCGAGCAGTTCTTC.

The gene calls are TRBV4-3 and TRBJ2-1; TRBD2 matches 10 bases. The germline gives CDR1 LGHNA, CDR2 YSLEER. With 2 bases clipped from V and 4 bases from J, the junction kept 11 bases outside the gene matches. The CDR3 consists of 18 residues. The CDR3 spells CASSQLTRTSGNYNEQFF. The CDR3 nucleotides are TGCGCCAGCAGCCAACTAACGCGGACTAGCGGTAATTACAATGAGCAGTTCTTC.

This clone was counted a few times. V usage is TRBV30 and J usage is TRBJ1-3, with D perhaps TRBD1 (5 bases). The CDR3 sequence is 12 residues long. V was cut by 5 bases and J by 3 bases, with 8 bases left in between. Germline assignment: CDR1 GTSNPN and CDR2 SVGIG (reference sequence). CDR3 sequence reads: CAWGAFGNTIYF. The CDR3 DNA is TGTGCCTGGGGGGCCTTTGGAAACACCATATATTTT.

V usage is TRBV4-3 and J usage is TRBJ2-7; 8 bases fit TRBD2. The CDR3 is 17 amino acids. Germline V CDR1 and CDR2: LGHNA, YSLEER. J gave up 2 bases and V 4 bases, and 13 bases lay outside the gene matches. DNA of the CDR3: TGCGCCAGCAGCCTCCGTTATAGCGGGACCACAGCCTACGAGCAGTACTTC. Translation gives CASSLRYSGTTAYEQYF.

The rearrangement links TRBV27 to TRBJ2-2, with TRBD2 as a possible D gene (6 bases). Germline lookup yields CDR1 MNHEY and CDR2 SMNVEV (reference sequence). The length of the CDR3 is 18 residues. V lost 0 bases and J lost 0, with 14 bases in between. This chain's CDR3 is CASSLSVGIAANTGELFF. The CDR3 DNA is TGTGCCAGCAGTTTATCGGTCGGAATAGCGGCGAACACCGGGGAGCTGTTTTTT.

The CDR3 DNA follows: TGTGCTAGTGGTTTGGTAGGGGGCTTGAATTCACCCCTCCACTTT. The encoded protein is CASGLVGGLNSPLHF. This chain connects TRBV12-5 to TRBJ1-6, with TRBD1 matching 7 bases. The trim removed 0 bases at V and 7 bases at J, leaving 3 bases unmatched. CDR1 and CDR2 (germline): LGHNT, FRNRAP. CDR3 length: 15 residues.

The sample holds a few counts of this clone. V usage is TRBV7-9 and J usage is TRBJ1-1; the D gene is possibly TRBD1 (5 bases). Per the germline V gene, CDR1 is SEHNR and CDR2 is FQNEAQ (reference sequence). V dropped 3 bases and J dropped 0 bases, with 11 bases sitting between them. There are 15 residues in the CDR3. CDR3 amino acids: CASSFLAGVNTEAFF. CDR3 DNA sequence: TGTGCCAGCAGCTTCCTGGCGGGGGTGAACACTGAAGCTTTCTTT.

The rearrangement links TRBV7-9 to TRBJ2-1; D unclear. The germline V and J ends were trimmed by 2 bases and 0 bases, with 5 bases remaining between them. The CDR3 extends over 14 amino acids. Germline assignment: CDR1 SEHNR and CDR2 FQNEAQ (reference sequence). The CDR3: CASSLSNSYNEQFF. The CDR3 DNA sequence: TGTGCCAGCAGCTTATCAAACTCCTACAATGAGCAGTTCTTC.

CDR3 amino acids: CARFGAGASYEQYF. The CDR3 DNA reads as TGTGCCAGATTTGGGGCGGGAGCATCCTACGAGCAGTACTTC. The V call is TRBV6-7, the J call TRBJ2-7, with 7 bases fitting TRBD2. TRBV6-7 is an ORF for which the function is uncertain. The CDR3 has 14 residues. V shed 9 bases, J shed 1 base, and the junction held 9 bases outside the gene matches.